Here is one T cell receptor beta chain with its context. Germline V gene lookup returns CDR1 SGHTS and CDR2 YDEGEE. J gave up 5 bases and V 0 bases, and 12 bases lay outside the gene matches. The CDR3 totals 17 residues. Clones were read by immunoSEQ multiplex PCR, and TCRdb kept only the in-frame ones, dropping some. This table has thousands of clones, over 75% appearing once. This entry belongs to a study of control samples from healthy donors and cancer patients. This rearrangement joins TRBV5-8 to TRBJ1-2; 8 bases are a match to TRBD1. The clonotype originates from a man aged 55 to 70 with colorectal cancer. Sequenced: PBMCs. The CDR3 sequence: CASSLVPYGQGIYGYTF. CDR3 nucleotides: TGTGCCAGCAGCTTGGTCCCTTATGGACAGGGAATATATGGCTACACCTTC. Drawing the rest from reference TRBV5-8 and TRBJ1-2, the complete variable domain is EAGVTQSPTHLIKTRGQQATLRCSPISGHTSVYWYQQALGLGLQFLLWYDEGEERNRGNFPPRFSGRQFPNYSSELNVNALELEDSALYLCASSLVPYGQGIYGYTFGSGTRLTVV.